This TCR beta chain was sequenced for a study of breast tumors, draining lymph nodes, adjacent tissues. Study-level findings and limits: Tumor repertoires ranked between lymph nodes and nontumor tissue in diversity, with V and J gene preferences. Tumor and nontumor repertoires were significantly more similar in luminal-like than in basal-like breast cancer.

Trimming took off 2 bases at V and 2 bases at J, with 16 bases between the two ends. From germline, CDR1 is MNHNS and CDR2 SASEGT. This CDR3 spans 17 amino acids. This clonotype occurred many times. Its antigen remains unidentified. TCRdb reprocessed the multiplex PCR reads with MiXCR, giving one entry per CDR3 protein. The table lists around 50,000 distinct CDR3 sequences, 23% of them singletons. This chain links TRBV6-1 with TRBJ2-1; possible D gene TRBD1, 5 bases. The specimen sequenced was breast tumor tissue. This TCR derives from a female donor with breast cancer. Some clones in this sample may be carry-over from other donors' samples. The CDR3 loop is CASSENSRVGPYNEQFF. In DNA, the CDR3 is TGTGCCAGCAGTGAAAACAGCAGGGTGGGGCCCTACAATGAGCAGTTCTTC.